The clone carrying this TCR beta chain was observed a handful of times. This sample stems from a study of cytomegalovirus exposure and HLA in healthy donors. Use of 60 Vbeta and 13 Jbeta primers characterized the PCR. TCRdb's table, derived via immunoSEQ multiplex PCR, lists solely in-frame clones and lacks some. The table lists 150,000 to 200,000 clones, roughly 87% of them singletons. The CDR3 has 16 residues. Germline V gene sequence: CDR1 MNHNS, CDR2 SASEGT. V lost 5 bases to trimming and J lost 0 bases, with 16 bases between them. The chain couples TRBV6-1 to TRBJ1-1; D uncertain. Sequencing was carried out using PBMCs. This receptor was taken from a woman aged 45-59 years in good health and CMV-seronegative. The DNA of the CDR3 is TGTGCCAGCAGTAAAGTAGGAGAGTTATTGAACACTGAAGCTTTCTTT. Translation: CASSKVGELLNTEAFF.